The TCR beta chain under discussion was sequenced for a study of technical replicates of blood from a few donors. V was pared by 2 bases and J by 5 bases, with 9 bases of the junction left unmatched. This CDR3 comprises 15 residues. The germline V gene has CDR1 SEHNR and CDR2 FQNEAQ (reference sequence). This clone was detected once. Repertoires were generated with immunoSEQ multiplex PCR, while TCRdb's copy carries only in-frame clones and drops some. The sample records under 85,000 clones, roughly 92% being singletons. Material: T cells isolated from PBMCs. The chain links TRBV7-9 to TRBJ2-7, with TRBD1 identical over 7 bases. The clonotype comes from a human donor in good health. In nucleotides, the CDR3 is TGTGCCAGCAGCTTACTCGGTCAGGGGGAAGACGAGCAGTACTTC. As protein: CASSLLGQGEDEQYF. The variable domain in full, completed from reference TRBV7-9 and TRBJ2-7, reads DTGVSQNPRHKITKRGQNVTFRCDPISEHNRLYWYRQTLGQGPEFLTYFQNEAQLEKSRLLSDRFSAERPKGSFSTLEIQRTEQGDSAMYLCASSLLGQGEDEQYFGPGTRLTVT.